The clone carrying this TCR beta chain was observed many times. This specimen belongs to a study of T-cell reconstitution after alpha-beta-depleted transplantation in children. TCRbeta library preparation incorporated unique molecular identifiers. MiXCR, applied by TCRdb to the PCR reads, yields one record per CDR3 protein. The table records 230,000 or so distinct CDR3 sequences, around 13% of them present only once. This CDR3 has 15 amino acids. The V end lost 5 bases, the J end lost 3 bases, and 14 bases lay between the germline ends. The sequence came from a human donor who donated a stem cell graft to a child with acute lymphoblastic leukemia. The gene calls are TRBV12-3 or TRBV12-4 and TRBJ1-5; D might be TRBD1 (5 bases). The material sequenced was PBMCs from the stem cell graft donor, taken from the stem cell graft. The CDR3 reads CASSKGTYYNQPQHF. As DNA, the CDR3 is TGTGCCAGCAGTAAGGGGACTTACTACAATCAGCCCCAGCATTTT.